The 20 T cell receptor beta chains below were found in one sample sequenced in a study of blood T cell repertoires in COVID-19. Libraries were prepared by immunoSEQ multiplex PCR; TCRdb keeps only in-frame clonotypes and omits some of them. The top ten clones hold around 0.84% of a sample with roughly 290,000 clones, around 89% of them seen once. The sample consisted of peripheral blood. The receptors come from a man aged 30 to 45 with acute or convalescent COVID-19.

The chain carries TRBV28 and TRBJ2-7; 7 positions agree with TRBD2. V shed 3 bases, J shed 0 bases, and the junction held 2 bases outside the gene matches. CDR1 MDHEN and CDR2 SYDVKM come from the germline V gene. The CDR3 runs to 14 residues. The CDR3 is CASSLGGSSYEQYF. The CDR3 DNA reads TGTGCCAGCAGTTTGGGAGGGAGCTCCTACGAGCAGTACTTC.

The V call is TRBV2, the J call TRBJ2-7; D perhaps matches TRBD2 (6 bases). The germline V gene has CDR1 SNHLY and CDR2 FYNNEI. This CDR3 comprises 15 residues. V shed 2 bases and J shed 4 bases, with 15 bases lying between them. The CDR3 coding sequence is TGTGCCAGCAGTGAAAGTAGGAGGGAGCAGTACGAGCAGTACTTC. Encoded protein: CASSESRREQYEQYF.

This clone showed up just once. The gene calls are TRBV5-1 and TRBJ1-5; the D is unclear. The CDR3 is 13 residues long. Trimming took off 5 bases at V and 4 bases at J, with 10 bases between the two ends. The germline CDR1 and CDR2 sequences are SGHRS and YFSETQ. CDR3: CASRSQDNQPQHF. The CDR3 nucleotides are TGCGCCAGCAGGTCACAAGATAATCAGCCCCAGCATTTT.

This clone has just one count. The chain combines TRBV7-6 with TRBJ2-1, with TRBD2 matching 9 bases. V shed 0 bases and J 8 bases; nucleotides not matched to a gene: 11. The CDR3 has 17 amino acids. CDR1 and CDR2 from the germline V gene are SGHVS and FNYEAQ. Here the CDR3 reads CASSLATRGGAVDEQFF. The CDR3 DNA follows: TGTGCCAGCAGCTTAGCAACCCGCGGGGGGGCAGTTGATGAGCAGTTCTTC. Looking up the rest from reference TRBV7-6 and TRBJ2-1 gives the full variable domain: GAGVSQSPRYKVTKRGQDVALRCDPISGHVSLYWYRQALGQGPEFLTYFNYEAQQDKSGLPNDRFSAERPEGSISTLTIQRTEQRDSAMYRCASSLATRGGAVDEQFFGPGTRLTVL.

The chain has TRBV6-5 and TRBJ1-1, with a tentative D call TRBD1 (5 bases). Between the trimmed V and J ends, which lost 0 bases and 4 bases, there was a span of 12 bases. Germline V gene sequence: CDR1 MNHEY, CDR2 SVGAGI. The CDR3 covers 15 residues. The CDR3 sequence is CASSYSGSRGTEAFF. The CDR3 coding sequence is TGTGCCAGCAGTTACTCGGGTTCAAGGGGCACTGAAGCTTTCTTT.

The chain has TRBV5-4 and TRBJ2-5, with 7 bases aligning to TRBD1. CDR1 SGHNT and CDR2 YYREEE come from the germline V gene (reference sequence). The CDR3 totals 13 residues. The J segment lost 2 bases and the V segment lost 9 bases, leaving 7 bases of the junction unmatched. The CDR3 nucleotides read TGTGCCACGGGGACGGGACAGCAAGAGACCCAGTACTTC. The encoded protein is CATGTGQQETQYF.

The rearrangement uses TRBV6-6 and TRBJ2-7; D is undetermined. CDR1 and CDR2 (germline): MNHNY, SVGAGI (reference sequence). The CDR3 runs 11 residues. With 5 bases removed from V and 3 bases from J, the gap between germline ends came to 5 bases. CDR3 coding DNA: TGTGCCAGCAGTCCTAGCTACGAGCAGTACTTC. Encoded protein: CASSPSYEQYF.

This rearrangement joins TRBV28 to TRBJ2-7; possibly TRBD1 for D (5 bases). V shed 2 bases and J shed 2 bases, with 10 bases lying between them. Germline V lookup: CDR1 MDHEN, CDR2 SYDVKM. CDR3 length: 14 residues. The CDR3 DNA reads TGTGCCAGCAGTTTAATCCAGGGTACCTACGAGCAGTACTTC. The encoded protein is CASSLIQGTYEQYF.

The chain recombines TRBV30 with TRBJ1-1; 8 nucleotides match TRBD1. With V trimmed by 1 base and J by 6 bases, 7 bases remained unmatched. Germline V gene data show CDR1 as GTSNPN and CDR2 as SVGIG (reference sequence). The CDR3 contains 14 residues. The CDR3 reads CAWSAGTGASEAFF. CDR3 in DNA: TGTGCCTGGAGTGCCGGGACAGGCGCGTCTGAAGCTTTCTTT.

The V and J genes are TRBV6-6 and TRBJ2-1; D uncertain. CDR1 and CDR2 (germline): MNHNY, SVGAGI (reference sequence). This CDR3 region has 13 residues. V was cut by 1 base and J by 15 bases, with 16 bases left in between. CDR3 sequence reads: CASSYYGSEIPFF. In DNA form, the CDR3 reads TGTGCCAGCAGTTACTATGGATCGGAGATCCCGTTCTTC.

CDR3 loop: CASLYCNTDTQYF. In DNA form, the CDR3 reads TGTGCCAGTCTCTACTGCAACACAGATACGCAGTATTTT. The chain has TRBV5-3 and TRBJ2-3; D is ambiguous. TRBV5-3 qualifies as an ORF whose function is uncertain. CDR3 length: 13 residues. V dropped 8 bases and J dropped 2 bases, with 12 bases sitting between them.

In DNA, the CDR3 is TGTGCCAGTAGACGGGGACTAGATGTAGATACGCAGTATTTT. Amino acid sequence: CASRRGLDVDTQYF. V gene TRBV19 combines with J gene TRBJ2-3; 8 nucleotides match TRBD2. Trimming at V came to 6 bases and at J to 5 bases, leaving 7 bases not matched to a gene. The CDR3 sequence is 14 residues long. Per the germline V gene, CDR1 is LNHDA and CDR2 is SQIVND (reference sequence).

The genes are TRBV10-3 and TRBJ2-7; possibly TRBD1 for D (5 bases). Trimming removed 3 bases at V and 3 bases at J, with 9 bases between. There are 13 residues in the CDR3. Per germline, CDR1 ENHRY and CDR2 SYGVKD. CDR3 bases: TGTGCCATCAGTGAAGGGCAGGGCTACGAGCAGTACTTC. Amino acid sequence: CAISEGQGYEQYF.

The chain recombines TRBV5-8 with TRBJ2-5, with a possible D match to TRBD1 (6 bases). The CDR3 spans 13 residues. Trimming left V 5 bases short and J 5 bases short, with 13 bases between. Germline V gives CDR1 SGHTS, CDR2 YDEGEE. The CDR3, as DNA: TGTGCCAGCAGGGCTACAGGGATGGAGACCCAGTACTTC. Translating it yields CASRATGMETQYF.

The DNA for the CDR3 is TGTGCCAGCAGTCCTGGGACTAGCGGGAGGGCCTTTGAGCAGTTCTTC. Amino acid sequence: CASSPGTSGRAFEQFF. The chain couples TRBV11-2 to TRBJ2-1, with 16 bases lining up with TRBD2. Trimming at V came to 6 bases and at J to 9 bases, leaving 8 bases not matched to a gene. Germline V CDR1 and CDR2: SGHAT, FQNNGV. There are 16 residues in the CDR3.

The chain uses TRBV25-1 and TRBJ1-2, with D possibly TRBD1 on 6 matching bases. The V and J ends lost 4 bases and 4 bases respectively, with 16 bases between them. This CDR3 has 15 amino acids. Germline CDR1 and CDR2: MGHDK and SYGVNS. The CDR3 reads CASSGRGRGAYGYTF. DNA for the CDR3: TGTGCCAGCAGTGGGCGGGGGCGTGGGGCCTATGGCTACACCTTC.

V usage is TRBV20-1 and J usage is TRBJ2-3; unclear D gene. Germline CDR1 is DFQATT and CDR2 is SNEGSKA (reference sequence). CDR3 length: 11 amino acids. The germline V and J ends were trimmed by 6 bases and 4 bases, with 8 bases remaining between them. The CDR3 DNA is TGCAGTGCACCCCGGTCAGATACGCAGTATTTT. Translating gives CSAPRSDTQYF.

The rearrangement joins TRBV6-5 to TRBJ1-1; D call uncertain. Germline-derived CDR1 and CDR2 are MNHEY and SVGAGI. V was trimmed by 6 bases and J by 5 bases, leaving 13 bases between them. CDR3 length: 13 amino acids. This CDR3 is CASRAQIKTEAFF. CDR3 DNA sequence: TGTGCCAGCAGGGCCCAAATCAAGACTGAAGCTTTCTTT.

Details on this clone: A read error may account for a junction end that differs from germline. The rearrangement joins TRBV7-7 to TRBJ2-1; 10 bases agree with TRBD2. CDR1 SSHAT and CDR2 FNYEAQ come from the germline V gene (reference sequence). CDR3 length: 16 residues. The CDR3 spells CASSPNSGGPGDEQFF. CDR3 coding DNA: TGTGCTAGCAGCCCCAATAGCGGGGGGCCGGGGGATGAGCAGTTCTTC.

The chain employs TRBV29-1 and TRBJ2-5; the D gene is possibly TRBD1 (5 bases). The germline V and J ends were trimmed by 6 bases and 1 base, with 15 bases remaining between them. This CDR3 has 14 residues. Germline loops: CDR1 SQVTM, CDR2 ANQGSEA. The CDR3 nucleotides read TGCAGCGTGGACAACGCAGGGATCCAAGAGACCCAGTACTTC. This gives the protein CSVDNAGIQETQYF.